A selection of T cell receptor beta chains follows, all from one sample in a study of HIV-infected patients and healthy controls. TCRdb redid the calling of the 5' RACE reads with MiXCR, one entry per CDR3 protein. The repertoire holds tens of thousands of distinct CDR3 sequences, with about 16% as singletons. The sequenced sample consisted of CD4+ T cells from blood. Receptors were obtained from a human donor in good health. CDR3s include the opening cysteine and the closing phenylalanine or tryptophan.

TRBJ2-1	TRBV10-3	CAISEQLAGGNEQFF
TRBJ2-7	TRBV28	CASSSGQVLSYEQYF
TRBJ2-1	TRBV29-1	CSVVAGRYNEQFF
TRBJ2-4	TRBV12-3/TRBV12-4	CASTRGRAKNIQYF
TRBJ1-4	TRBV6-5	CASSYSQGRNERLFF
TRBJ2-5	TRBV29-1	CSVRDPGGETQYF
TRBJ2-7	TRBV14	CASSQILATGEQYF
TRBJ2-4	TRBV30	CAWKGSRENIQYF
TRBJ2-1	TRBV9	CASSVAGGRSNNEQFF
TRBJ2-5	TRBV30	CAWSREQGTQETQYF
TRBJ2-5	TRBV20-1	CSAITRHVGETQYF
TRBJ2-1	TRBV28	CASSVGTVNEQFF
TRBJ2-7	TRBV3-1	CASSQSNYEQYF
TRBJ2-5	TRBV28	CASTRPRRGDTQYF
TRBJ2-4	TRBV21-1	CASSNRTPQSGTTTHIQYF
TRBJ1-5	TRBV6-2/TRBV6-3	CASSYSEQPQHF
TRBJ1-6	TRBV12-3/TRBV12-4	CASSTRTGNSPLHF
TRBJ1-2	TRBV4-2	CASSQDKDRLFYGYTF
TRBJ2-3	TRBV20-1	CSARRDTQYF
TRBJ1-1	TRBV24-1	CATRGNRGTEAFF
TRBJ2-3	TRBV20-1	CSSNWAGPTDTQYF
TRBJ2-6	TRBV6-2/TRBV6-3	CASSYADSSGANVLTF
TRBJ1-1	TRBV12-3/TRBV12-4	CASSLTRTAMTEAFF
TRBJ2-1	TRBV19	CASSIFADGGEQFF
TRBJ1-2	TRBV7-9	CASSFVPTSYTF
TRBJ2-6	TRBV29-1	CSVEDRASGANVLTF
TRBJ2-7	TRBV20-1	CSARAPEGGPYEQYF
TRBJ2-7	TRBV14	CASSQGLAYEQYF
TRBJ1-2	TRBV20-1	CSATERERGRAQMGVSYGYTF
TRBJ1-2	TRBV12-3/TRBV12-4	CASRPIDGRINYGYTF
TRBJ2-1	TRBV3-1	CASSQDSGGSYNEQFF
TRBJ2-1	TRBV11-3	CASSLGASEDEQFF
TRBJ2-1	TRBV4-3	CASSQDLAGGGYNEQFF
TRBJ2-7	TRBV20-1	CSASRQREYEQYF
TRBJ2-2	TRBV5-1	CASSRIPGGTGELFF
TRBJ2-7	TRBV28	CASSLLTGGNEQYF
TRBJ2-3	TRBV28	CASSFGGMGSDTQYF
TRBJ2-3	TRBV19	CASKRGGGTDTQYF
TRBJ2-3	TRBV3-1	CASTLQSTDTQYF
TRBJ1-5	TRBV7-9	CASSLGPGSQHF
TRBJ1-5	TRBV6-6	CASSNPLGGSNQPQHF
TRBJ1-2	TRBV20-1	CSARTGLISANYGYTF
TRBJ1-6	TRBV20-1	CSARDFGNSPLHF
TRBJ2-3	TRBV28	CASTGSSWRTQYF
TRBJ2-4	TRBV7-3	CASSSGGSKNIQYF
TRBJ1-4	TRBV20-1	CSASGGTEKLFF
TRBJ2-3	TRBV12-3/TRBV12-4	CASRTGHSTDTQYF
TRBJ2-3	TRBV6-2/TRBV6-3	CASSYGTGVGTDTQYF
TRBJ1-5	TRBV7-2	CASSVRGGSNQPQHF
TRBJ2-2	TRBV12-3/TRBV12-4	CASSLNRQTGELFF
TRBJ2-1	TRBV6-2/TRBV6-3	CASSYGGPPVEQFF
TRBJ2-2	TRBV7-9	CASSPTRSNTGELFF
TRBJ2-6	TRBV13	CASSPGYSGANVLTF
TRBJ2-3	TRBV28	CASSLAGFGSTDTQYF
TRBJ1-1	TRBV5-1	CASSLQGSGANTEAFF
TRBJ2-3	TRBV7-2	CASSSYTDTQYF
TRBJ2-7	TRBV19	CASSMGLYPYEQYF
TRBJ1-1	TRBV7-2	CASSGTGFEGAFF
TRBJ2-3	TRBV20-1	CSASTLPGQGKVPDTQYF